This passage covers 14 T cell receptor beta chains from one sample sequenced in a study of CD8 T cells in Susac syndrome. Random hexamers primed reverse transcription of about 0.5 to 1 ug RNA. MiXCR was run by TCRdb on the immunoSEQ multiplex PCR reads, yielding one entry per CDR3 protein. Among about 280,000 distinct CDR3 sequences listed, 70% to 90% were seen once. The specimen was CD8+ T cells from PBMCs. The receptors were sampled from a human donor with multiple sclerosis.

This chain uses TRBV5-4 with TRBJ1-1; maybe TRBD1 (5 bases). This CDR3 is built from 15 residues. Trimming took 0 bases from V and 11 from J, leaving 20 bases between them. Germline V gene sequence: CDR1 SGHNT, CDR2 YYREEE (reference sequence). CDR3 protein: CASSLDRSRVFMAFF. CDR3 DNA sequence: TGTGCCAGCAGCTTGGATCGAAGCAGGGTGTTTATGGCTTTCTTT.

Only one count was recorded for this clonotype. The CDR3 loop is CASSLQQGIGYEQYF. DNA of the CDR3: TGTGCCAGCAGCTTACAACAGGGCATCGGTTACGAGCAGTACTTC. The J gene is TRBJ2-7, the V gene TRBV7-3; the D gene is possibly TRBD1 (6 bases). The germline V gene has CDR1 SGHTA and CDR2 FQGTGA. Trimming removed 2 bases from V and 4 bases from J, with 15 bases in between. The CDR3 is 15 residues long.

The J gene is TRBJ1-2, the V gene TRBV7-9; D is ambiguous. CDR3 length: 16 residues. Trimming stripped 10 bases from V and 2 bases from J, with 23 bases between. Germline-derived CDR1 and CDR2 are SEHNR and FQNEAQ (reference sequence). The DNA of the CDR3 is TGTGCCATCCCAGCTTATCGTCCAAAAAACAACTATGGCTACACCTTC. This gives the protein CAIPAYRPKNNYGYTF.

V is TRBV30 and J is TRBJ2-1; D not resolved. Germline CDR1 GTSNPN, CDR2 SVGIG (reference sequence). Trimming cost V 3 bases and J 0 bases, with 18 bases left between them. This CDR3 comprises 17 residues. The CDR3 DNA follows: TGTGCCTGGAGCCTTTTGTCACCCCGGAGCTCCTACAATGAGCAGTTCTTC. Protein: CAWSLLSPRSSYNEQFF.

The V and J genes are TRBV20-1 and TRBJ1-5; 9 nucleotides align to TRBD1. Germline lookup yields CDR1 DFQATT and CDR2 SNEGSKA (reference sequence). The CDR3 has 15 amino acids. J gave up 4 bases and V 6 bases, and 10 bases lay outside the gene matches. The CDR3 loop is CSARPRQGGNQPQHF. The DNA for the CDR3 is TGCAGTGCCCGGCCCCGACAGGGGGGGAATCAGCCCCAGCATTTT.

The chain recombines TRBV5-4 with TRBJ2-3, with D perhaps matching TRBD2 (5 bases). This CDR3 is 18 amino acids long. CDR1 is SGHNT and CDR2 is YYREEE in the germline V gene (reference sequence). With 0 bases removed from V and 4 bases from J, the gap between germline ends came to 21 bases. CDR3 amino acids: CASSLVPPSAEGADTQYF. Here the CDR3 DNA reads TGTGCCAGCAGCTTGGTTCCGCCGTCAGCTGAGGGCGCAGATACGCAGTATTTT.

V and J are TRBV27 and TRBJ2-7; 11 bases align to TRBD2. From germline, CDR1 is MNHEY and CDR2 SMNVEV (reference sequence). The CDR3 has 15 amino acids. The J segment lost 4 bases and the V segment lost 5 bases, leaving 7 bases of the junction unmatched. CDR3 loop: CASSPRLAGIYEQYF. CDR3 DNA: TGTGCCAGCAGTCCCCGACTAGCGGGGATTTACGAGCAGTACTTC.

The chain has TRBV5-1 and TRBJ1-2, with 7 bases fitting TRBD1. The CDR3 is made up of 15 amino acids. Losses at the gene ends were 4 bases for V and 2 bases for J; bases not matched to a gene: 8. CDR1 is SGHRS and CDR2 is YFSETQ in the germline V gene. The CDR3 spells CASSPPGTANYGYTF. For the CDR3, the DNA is TGCGCCAGCAGCCCCCCCGGGACAGCAAACTATGGCTACACCTTC.

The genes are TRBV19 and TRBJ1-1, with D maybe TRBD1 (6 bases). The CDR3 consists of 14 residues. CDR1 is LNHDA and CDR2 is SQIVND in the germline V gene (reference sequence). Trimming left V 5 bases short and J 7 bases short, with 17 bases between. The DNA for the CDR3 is TGTGCCAGTAGTCCCGTAACAGGGAAATTTGAAGCTTTCTTT. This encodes CASSPVTGKFEAFF.

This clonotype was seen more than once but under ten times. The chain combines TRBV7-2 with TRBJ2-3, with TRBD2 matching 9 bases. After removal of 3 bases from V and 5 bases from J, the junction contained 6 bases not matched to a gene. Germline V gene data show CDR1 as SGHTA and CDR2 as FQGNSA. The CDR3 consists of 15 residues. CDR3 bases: TGTGCCAGCAGCTTGACTAGCGGAGGGGGAGATACGCAGTATTTT. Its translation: CASSLTSGGGDTQYF.

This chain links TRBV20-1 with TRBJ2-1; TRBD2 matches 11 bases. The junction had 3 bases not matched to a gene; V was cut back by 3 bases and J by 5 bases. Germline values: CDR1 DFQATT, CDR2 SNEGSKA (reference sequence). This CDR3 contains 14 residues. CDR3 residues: CSARGLAEHNEQFF. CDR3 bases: TGCAGTGCTAGGGGACTAGCGGAACACAATGAGCAGTTCTTC.

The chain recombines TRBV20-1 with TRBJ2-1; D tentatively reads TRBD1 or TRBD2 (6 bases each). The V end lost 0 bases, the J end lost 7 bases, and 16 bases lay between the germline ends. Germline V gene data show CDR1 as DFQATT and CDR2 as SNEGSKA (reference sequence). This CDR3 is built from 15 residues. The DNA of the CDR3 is TGCAGTGCTAGAGAGGGCTGGGGGGCGATGAATGAGCAGTTCTTC. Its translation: CSAREGWGAMNEQFF.

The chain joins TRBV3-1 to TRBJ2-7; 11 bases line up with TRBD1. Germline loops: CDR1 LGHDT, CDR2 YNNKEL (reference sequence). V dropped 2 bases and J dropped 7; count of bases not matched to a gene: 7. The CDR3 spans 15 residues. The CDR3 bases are TGTGCCAGCAGCCAACCGGGACAGGGGGTCTATGAGCAGTACTTC. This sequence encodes CASSQPGQGVYEQYF.

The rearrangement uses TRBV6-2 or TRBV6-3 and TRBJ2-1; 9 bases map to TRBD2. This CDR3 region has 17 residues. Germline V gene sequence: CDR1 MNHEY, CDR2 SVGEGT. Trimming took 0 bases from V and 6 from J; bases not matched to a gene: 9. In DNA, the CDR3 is TGTGCCAGCAGTTACTCGTATGAACAGCGGGGGGCCAATGAGCAGTTCTTC. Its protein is CASSYSYEQRGANEQFF.